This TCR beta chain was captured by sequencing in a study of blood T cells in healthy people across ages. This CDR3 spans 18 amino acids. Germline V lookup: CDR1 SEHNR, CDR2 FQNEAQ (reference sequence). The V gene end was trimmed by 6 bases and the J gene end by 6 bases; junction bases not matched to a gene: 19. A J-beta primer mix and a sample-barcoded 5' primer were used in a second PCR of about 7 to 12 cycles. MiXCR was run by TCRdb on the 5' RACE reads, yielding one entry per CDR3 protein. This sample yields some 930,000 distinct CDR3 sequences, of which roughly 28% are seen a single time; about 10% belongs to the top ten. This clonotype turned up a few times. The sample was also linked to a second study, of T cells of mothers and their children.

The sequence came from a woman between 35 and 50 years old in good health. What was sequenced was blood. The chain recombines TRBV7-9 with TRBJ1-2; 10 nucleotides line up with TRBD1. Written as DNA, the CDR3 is TGTGCCAGCAGTCCCGCCGGGACAGGGGCGTCCGAACTGAATGGCTACACCTTC. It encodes CASSPAGTGASELNGYTF. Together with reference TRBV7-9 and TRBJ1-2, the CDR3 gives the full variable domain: DTGVSQNPRHKITKRGQNVTFRCDPISEHNRLYWYRQTLGQGPEFLTYFQNEAQLEKSRLLSDRFSAERPKGSFSTLEIQRTEQGDSAMYLCASSPAGTGASELNGYTFGSGTRLTVV.